Listed below are T cell receptor beta chains from one sample, sequenced in a study of blood T cell repertoires in COVID-19. Libraries were prepared by immunoSEQ multiplex PCR; TCRdb keeps only in-frame clonotypes and omits some of them. The sample consists of hundreds of thousands of clones, 80% to 90% of them appearing once. Input material: peripheral blood. The source of these receptors is a woman in her 30s with active or convalescent COVID-19. The CDR3 runs from the conserved cysteine through the conserved F or W.

j_call: TRBJ1-3; v_call: TRBV6-5; cdr3_aa: CASSPGSTGNTIYF
j_call: TRBJ1-5; v_call: TRBV5-6; cdr3_aa: CASSYGTGTGQPQHF
j_call: TRBJ1-4; v_call: TRBV5-1; cdr3_aa: CASSGQGAPTNEKLFF
j_call: TRBJ2-2; v_call: TRBV13; cdr3_aa: CASTRGGSRSGELFF
j_call: TRBJ2-3; v_call: TRBV5-1; cdr3_aa: CASSLDRATDTQYF
j_call: TRBJ1-6; v_call: TRBV6-2/TRBV6-3; cdr3_aa: CASSYSGAGSPLHF
j_call: TRBJ1-1; v_call: TRBV18; cdr3_aa: CASSQTAQFPAFF
j_call: TRBJ2-7; v_call: TRBV6-5; cdr3_aa: CASRKLAVSSYEQYF
j_call: TRBJ1-1; v_call: TRBV19; cdr3_aa: CASSSTGDTEAFF
j_call: TRBJ1-3; v_call: TRBV19; cdr3_aa: CASSPRQGWNSGNTIYF
j_call: TRBJ2-3; v_call: TRBV10-1; cdr3_aa: CASSEAGGPSTDTQYF
j_call: TRBJ1-1; v_call: TRBV6-6; cdr3_aa: CASSYAGNTEAFF
j_call: TRBJ1-1; v_call: TRBV2; cdr3_aa: CASSEFAGNTEAFF
j_call: TRBJ2-3; v_call: TRBV24-1; cdr3_aa: CATSAQGGATDTQYF
j_call: TRBJ2-3; v_call: TRBV7-8; cdr3_aa: CASSLDRGTDTQYF
j_call: TRBJ1-1; v_call: TRBV23-1; cdr3_aa: CASSGQAEMNTEAFF
j_call: TRBJ1-6; v_call: TRBV7-2; cdr3_aa: CASSLYNSPLHF
j_call: TRBJ1-2; v_call: TRBV6-5; cdr3_aa: CASILEQGARGYTF
j_call: TRBJ1-1; v_call: TRBV5-1; cdr3_aa: CASSPLRDTEAFF
j_call: TRBJ1-5; v_call: TRBV7-9; cdr3_aa: CASSERGGPQHF
j_call: TRBJ1-1; v_call: TRBV6-5; cdr3_aa: CASSQPGQYTEAFF
j_call: TRBJ2-5; v_call: TRBV7-9; cdr3_aa: CASSLATGVSETQYF
j_call: TRBJ2-5; v_call: TRBV5-1; cdr3_aa: CASSFVFAGARYQETQYF
j_call: TRBJ1-5; v_call: TRBV23-1; cdr3_aa: CASSQPKRTPGQQANSNQPQHF
j_call: TRBJ1-2; v_call: TRBV5-6; cdr3_aa: CASSFGAPGGPLQGYTF
j_call: TRBJ1-1; v_call: TRBV4-1; cdr3_aa: CASAEQGGTEAFF
j_call: TRBJ2-7; v_call: TRBV25-1; cdr3_aa: CASTTNAREGRDEQYF
j_call: TRBJ2-5; v_call: TRBV10-3; cdr3_aa: CASGTTNQETQYF
j_call: TRBJ1-2; v_call: TRBV6-1; cdr3_aa: CASSDSGQGIYGYTF
j_call: TRBJ2-7; v_call: TRBV5-1; cdr3_aa: CASSPASSGGSSYEQYF
j_call: TRBJ2-7; v_call: TRBV10-3; cdr3_aa: CAISESFQGSSYEQYF
j_call: TRBJ2-2; v_call: TRBV5-8; cdr3_aa: CASSLRGNTGELFF
j_call: TRBJ1-2; v_call: TRBV27; cdr3_aa: CASSPGGDGGYGYTF
j_call: TRBJ1-6; v_call: TRBV6-4; cdr3_aa: CASSDSGTTNSPLHF
j_call: TRBJ1-2; v_call: TRBV6-5; cdr3_aa: CASSYTPQRVGGYTF
j_call: TRBJ1-1; v_call: TRBV10-3; cdr3_aa: CATRDRSGTVNTEAFF
j_call: TRBJ1-1; v_call: TRBV4-2; cdr3_aa: CASRDREDTEAFF
j_call: TRBJ2-7; v_call: TRBV11-2; cdr3_aa: CASTPSGQGIYEQYF
j_call: TRBJ2-2; v_call: TRBV29-1; cdr3_aa: CSVVGLRTGVNTGELFF
j_call: TRBJ2-1; v_call: TRBV27; cdr3_aa: CASSSPLGPSEQFF
j_call: TRBJ2-1; v_call: TRBV7-7; cdr3_aa: CASSPAQAYYNEQFF
j_call: TRBJ2-5; v_call: TRBV5-1; cdr3_aa: CASRSQGGQETQYF
j_call: TRBJ1-1; v_call: TRBV7-9; cdr3_aa: CASSPRTGMTEAFF
j_call: TRBJ1-6; v_call: TRBV19; cdr3_aa: CASSIDRIQGSSPLHF
j_call: TRBJ1-5; v_call: TRBV15; cdr3_aa: CATSRDGQGNQPQHF
j_call: TRBJ1-3; v_call: TRBV19; cdr3_aa: CASSMRPSDTIYF
j_call: TRBJ1-4; v_call: TRBV27; cdr3_aa: CASSFGRSEKLFF
j_call: TRBJ1-5; v_call: TRBV12-3/TRBV12-4; cdr3_aa: CASSAGNQPQHF
j_call: TRBJ1-6; v_call: TRBV5-1; cdr3_aa: CASRPTGTLPLHF